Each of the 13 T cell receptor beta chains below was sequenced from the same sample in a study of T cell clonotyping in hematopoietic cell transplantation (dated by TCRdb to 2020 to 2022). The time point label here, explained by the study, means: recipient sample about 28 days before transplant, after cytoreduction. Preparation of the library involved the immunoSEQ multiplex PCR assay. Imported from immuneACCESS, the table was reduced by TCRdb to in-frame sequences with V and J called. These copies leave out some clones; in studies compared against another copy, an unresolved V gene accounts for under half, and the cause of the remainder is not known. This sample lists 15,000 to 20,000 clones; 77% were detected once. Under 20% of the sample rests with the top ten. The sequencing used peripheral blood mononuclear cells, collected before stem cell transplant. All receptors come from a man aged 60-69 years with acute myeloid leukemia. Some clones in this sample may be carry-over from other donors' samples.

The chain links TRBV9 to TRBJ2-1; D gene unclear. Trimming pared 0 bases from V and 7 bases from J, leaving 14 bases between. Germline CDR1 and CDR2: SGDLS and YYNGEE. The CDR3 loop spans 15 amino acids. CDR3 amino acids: CASSVGDSLMNEQFF. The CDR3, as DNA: TGTGCCAGCAGCGTAGGCGATAGCTTGATGAATGAGCAGTTCTTC.

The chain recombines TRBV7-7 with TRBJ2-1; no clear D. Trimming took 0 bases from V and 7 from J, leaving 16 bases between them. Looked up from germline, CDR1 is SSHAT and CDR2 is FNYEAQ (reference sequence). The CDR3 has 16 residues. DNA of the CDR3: TGTGCCAGCAGCTTAGCATGGCGAATGTCAAAAAATGAGCAGTTCTTC. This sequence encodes CASSLAWRMSKNEQFF.

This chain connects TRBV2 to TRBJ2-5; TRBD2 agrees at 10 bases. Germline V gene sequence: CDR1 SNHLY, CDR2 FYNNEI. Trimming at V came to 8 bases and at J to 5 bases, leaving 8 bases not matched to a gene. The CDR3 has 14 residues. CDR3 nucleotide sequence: TGTGCCAGCCAAGCGGGGGGGCCAGTCGAGACCCAGTACTTC. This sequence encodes CASQAGGPVETQYF.

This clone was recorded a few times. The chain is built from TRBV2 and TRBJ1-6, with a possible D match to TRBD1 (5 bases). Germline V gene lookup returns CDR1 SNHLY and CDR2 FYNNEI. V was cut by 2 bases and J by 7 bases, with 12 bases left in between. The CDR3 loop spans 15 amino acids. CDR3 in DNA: TGTGCCAGCAGTGAAACTGTAGAGGGGAATTCACCCCTCCACTTT. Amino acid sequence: CASSETVEGNSPLHF.

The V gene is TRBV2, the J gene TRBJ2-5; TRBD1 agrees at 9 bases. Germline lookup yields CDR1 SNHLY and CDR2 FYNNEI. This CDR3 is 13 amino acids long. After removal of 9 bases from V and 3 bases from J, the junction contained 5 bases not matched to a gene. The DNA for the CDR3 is TGTGCCAGTGGGACAGGGAGGGAAGAGACCCAGTACTTC. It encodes CASGTGREETQYF.

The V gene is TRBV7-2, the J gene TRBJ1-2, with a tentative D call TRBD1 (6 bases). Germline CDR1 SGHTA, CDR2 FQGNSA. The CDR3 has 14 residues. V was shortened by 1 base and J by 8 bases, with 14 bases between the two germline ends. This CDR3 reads CASSLESQGRGYTF. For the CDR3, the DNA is TGTGCCAGCAGCTTAGAGTCCCAGGGGCGCGGCTACACCTTC. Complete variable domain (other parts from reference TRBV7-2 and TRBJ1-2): GAGVSQSPSNKVTEKGKDVELRCDPISGHTALYWYRQSLGQGLEFLIYFQGNSAPDKSGLPSDRFSAERTGGSVSTLTIQRTQQEDSAVYLCASSLESQGRGYTFGSGTRLTVV.

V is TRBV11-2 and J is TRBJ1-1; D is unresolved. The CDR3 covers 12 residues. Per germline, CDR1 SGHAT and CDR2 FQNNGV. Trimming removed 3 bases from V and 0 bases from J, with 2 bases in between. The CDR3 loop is CASSFVNTEAFF. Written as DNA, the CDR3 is TGTGCCAGCAGCTTCGTGAACACTGAAGCTTTCTTT.

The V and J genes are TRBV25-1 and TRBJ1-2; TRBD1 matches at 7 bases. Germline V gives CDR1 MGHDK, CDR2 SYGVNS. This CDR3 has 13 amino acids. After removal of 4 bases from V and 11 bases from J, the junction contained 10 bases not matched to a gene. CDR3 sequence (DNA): TGTGCCAGCAGTGTCCCGGGGACAGCGGAGTACACCTTC. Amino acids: CASSVPGTAEYTF.

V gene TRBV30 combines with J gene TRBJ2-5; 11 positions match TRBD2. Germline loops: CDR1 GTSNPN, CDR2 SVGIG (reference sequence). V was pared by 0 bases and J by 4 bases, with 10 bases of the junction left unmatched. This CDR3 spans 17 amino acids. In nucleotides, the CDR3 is TGTGCCTGGAGTGTGCTGAGTAGCGGGGGGGCCGCAGAGACCCAGTACTTC. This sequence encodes CAWSVLSSGGAAETQYF.

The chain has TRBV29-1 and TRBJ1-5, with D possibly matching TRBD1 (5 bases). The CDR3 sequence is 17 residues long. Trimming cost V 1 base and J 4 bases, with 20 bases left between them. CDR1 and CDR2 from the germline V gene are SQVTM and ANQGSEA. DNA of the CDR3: TGCAGCGTTGAAGGTCCCCCCGACAGAGTATTAAATCAGCCCCAGCATTTT. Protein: CSVEGPPDRVLNQPQHF.

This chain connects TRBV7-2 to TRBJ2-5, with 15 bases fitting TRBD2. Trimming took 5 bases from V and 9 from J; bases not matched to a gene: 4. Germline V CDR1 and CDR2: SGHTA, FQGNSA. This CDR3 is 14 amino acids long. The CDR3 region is CASSRTSGGESQYF. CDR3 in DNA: TGTGCCAGCAGCCGGACTAGCGGGGGGGAGTCCCAGTACTTC.

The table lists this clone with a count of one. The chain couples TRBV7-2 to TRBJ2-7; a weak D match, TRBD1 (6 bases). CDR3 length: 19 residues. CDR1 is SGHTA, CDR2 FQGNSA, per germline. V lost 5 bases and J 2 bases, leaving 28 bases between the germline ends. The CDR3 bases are TGTGCCAGCAGCCATGCCCCGCTCTCAGGGGCAGGGCGCCCCTACGAGCAGTACTTC. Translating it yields CASSHAPLSGAGRPYEQYF.

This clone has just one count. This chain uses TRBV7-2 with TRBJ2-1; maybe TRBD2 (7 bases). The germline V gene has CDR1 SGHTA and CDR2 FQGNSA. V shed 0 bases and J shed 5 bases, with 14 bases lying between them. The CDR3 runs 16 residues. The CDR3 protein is CASSLAGGASHNEQFF. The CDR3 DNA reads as TGTGCCAGCAGCTTAGCTGGGGGGGCTAGCCACAATGAGCAGTTCTTC. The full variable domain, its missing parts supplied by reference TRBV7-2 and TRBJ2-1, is GAGVSQSPSNKVTEKGKDVELRCDPISGHTALYWYRQSLGQGLEFLIYFQGNSAPDKSGLPSDRFSAERTGGSVSTLTIQRTQQEDSAVYLCASSLAGGASHNEQFFGPGTRLTVL.